The 17 T cell receptor beta chains presented below share a single source sample, sequenced in a study of beta chain features in type 1 diabetes. Study results and caveats: When Type 1 diabetes patients were examined, their TCRB CDR3s proved moderately but significantly shorter in all four CD4+ subsets.

All of the isolated RNA was reverse transcribed, so expressed TCRB transcripts were sequenced. The method was immunoSEQ multiplex PCR; TCRdb's version includes in-frame clones alone and lacks a portion of them. There are under 150,000 clones in the sample; about 10% occur only once, and 0.6% to 0.9% lies in the top ten. Their antigens are not known. Sequenced sample: central memory CD4+ T cells from blood. The receptors were sampled from a young man with type 1 diabetes.

V and J are TRBV28 and TRBJ2-7, with 8 nucleotides matching TRBD1. The CDR3 runs 14 residues. The junction had 4 bases not matched to a gene; V was cut back by 6 bases and J by 0 bases. Germline V gene data show CDR1 as MDHEN and CDR2 as SYDVKM. CDR3: CASSRQGSSYEQYF. In nucleotides, the CDR3 is TGTGCCAGCAGCAGACAGGGGAGCTCCTACGAGCAGTACTTC.

The genes are TRBV18 and TRBJ1-1; no definite D call. The CDR3 totals 12 residues. Germline loops: CDR1 KGHSH, CDR2 LQKENI. Between the trimmed V and J ends, which lost 2 bases and 7 bases, there was a span of 8 bases. The CDR3 loop reads CASSPRGVEAFF. CDR3 sequence (DNA): TGTGCCAGCTCACCAAGAGGTGTTGAAGCTTTCTTT.

The chain joins TRBV10-3 to TRBJ1-2; D may be TRBD1 (6 bases). Germline V CDR1 and CDR2: ENHRY, SYGVKD. This CDR3 has 13 residues. V lost 5 bases and J lost 7, with 14 bases in between. The CDR3 here is CAISFAGEGGYTF. CDR3 nucleotides: TGTGCCATCAGTTTTGCAGGGGAAGGTGGCTACACCTTC.

This clone was found a few times. A junction end diverges from the germline sequence, so it may reflect a read error. The rearrangement links TRBV7-7 to TRBJ2-1, with 8 bases identical to TRBD2. CDR1 SSHAT and CDR2 FNYEAQ come from the germline V gene (reference sequence). The CDR3 sequence is 12 residues long. DNA of the CDR3: TGTGCTAGCAGCTTAACCGGGACTAGGTTGTTCTTC. Translating it yields CASSLTGTRLFF. Combining the CDR3 with reference TRBV7-7 and TRBJ2-1 gives the whole variable domain GAGVSQSPRYKVTKRGQDVTLRCDPISSHATLYWYQQALGQGPEFLTYFNYEAQPDKSGLPSDRFSAERPEGSISTLTIQRTEQRDSAMYRCASSLTGTRLFFGPGTRLTVL.

The J gene is TRBJ2-7, the V gene TRBV11-2, with TRBD1 matching over 7 bases. Trimming at V came to 8 bases and at J to 1 base, leaving 11 bases not matched to a gene. Germline lookup yields CDR1 SGHAT and CDR2 FQNNGV. The CDR3 extends over 15 amino acids. The CDR3 sequence: CASSRGRGLSYEQYF. The DNA of the CDR3 is TGTGCCAGCTCACGGGGTAGGGGGCTGTCCTACGAGCAGTACTTC.

This chain uses TRBV6-5 with TRBJ1-3; 8 bases line up with TRBD1. The CDR3 has 15 residues. With V trimmed by 2 bases and J by 2 bases, 2 bases remained unmatched. Germline lookup yields CDR1 MNHEY and CDR2 SVGAGI. CDR3 nucleotide sequence: TGTGCCAGCAGTTACACGGACAGGGCTGGAAACACCATATATTTT. Protein: CASSYTDRAGNTIYF.

This clone was seen more than once but under ten times. The V gene is TRBV5-1, the J gene TRBJ2-1; D is unresolved. The CDR3 has 14 amino acids. The V end lost 0 bases, the J end lost 5 bases, and 9 bases lay between the germline ends. Germline CDR1 is SGHRS and CDR2 is YFSETQ. CDR3: CASSLVPANNEQFF. In nucleotides, the CDR3 is TGCGCCAGCAGCTTGGTCCCAGCGAACAATGAGCAGTTCTTC.

This clone was detected only a few times. The rearrangement links TRBV4-3 to TRBJ1-4; D is perhaps TRBD1 (6 bases). Germline lookup yields CDR1 LGHNA and CDR2 YSLEER. The V and J ends lost 4 bases and 8 bases respectively, with 14 bases between them. This CDR3 spans 14 amino acids. The CDR3 nucleotides are TGCGCCAGCAGCCCTAGACAGGAGAGGGAAAAACTGTTTTTT. Amino acid sequence: CASSPRQEREKLFF.

J is TRBJ1-6 and V is TRBV7-2; D gene ambiguous. From germline, CDR1 is SGHTA and CDR2 FQGNSA. The V gene lost 4 bases and the J gene lost 5 bases, with 15 bases spanning the gap. The CDR3 extends over 16 amino acids. CDR3 DNA sequence: TGTGCCAGCAGCTCGGGGTCGGGGATCGATAATTCACCCCTCCACTTT. Protein: CASSSGSGIDNSPLHF. The full variable domain, rest sourced from reference TRBV7-2 and TRBJ1-6, is GAGVSQSPSNKVTEKGKDVELRCDPISGHTALYWYRQSLGQGLEFLIYFQGNSAPDKSGLPSDRFSAERTGGSVSTLTIQRTQQEDSAVYLCASSSGSGIDNSPLHFGNGTRLTVT.

In DNA form, the CDR3 reads TGTGCCAGCAGCTTTACCGACAGGGGGAATTCACCCCTCCACTTT. Translation gives CASSFTDRGNSPLHF. The chain is built from TRBV6-6 and TRBJ1-6, with 9 positions matching TRBD1. Trimming cost V 6 bases and J 7 bases; bases outside gene matches: 7. Germline CDR1 and CDR2: MNHNY and SVGAGI (reference sequence). The CDR3 covers 15 residues.

The chain recombines TRBV15 with TRBJ2-7; the D is unclear. Germline CDR1 LNHNV, CDR2 YYDKDF (reference sequence). There are 12 residues in the CDR3. V dropped 0 bases and J dropped 3 bases, with 3 bases sitting between them. The CDR3 region is CATSRDRYEQYF. Written as DNA, the CDR3 is TGTGCCACCAGCAGAGATCGCTACGAGCAGTACTTC.

The gene calls are TRBV5-1 and TRBJ2-7; 8 bases line up with TRBD1. The CDR3 is 13 residues long. Germline trimming cut 4 bases from V and 6 bases from J; bases unmatched to any gene: 6. The V gene's germline CDR1 is SGHRS and CDR2 YFSETQ. The CDR3 loop reads CASSEGQVPEQYF. For the CDR3, the DNA is TGCGCCAGCAGCGAGGGACAGGTCCCCGAGCAGTACTTC.

A remark on this clone: This CDR3 is also generated by other DNA sequences in the sample. The chain links TRBV19 to TRBJ2-7; TRBD1 is a possible D gene (6 bases). V shed 5 bases and J shed 2 bases, with 10 bases lying between them. The CDR3 is made up of 13 amino acids. The germline gives CDR1 LNHDA, CDR2 SQIVND (reference sequence). The CDR3 reads CASSVGQTYEQYF. In nucleotides, the CDR3 is TGTGCCAGTAGTGTAGGACAGACCTACGAGCAGTACTTC.

This clone was counted between two and nine times. The chain has TRBV9 and TRBJ1-2, with 7 bases matching TRBD1. Germline lookup yields CDR1 SGDLS and CDR2 YYNGEE. Trimming cost V 6 bases and J 2 bases; bases outside gene matches: 4. The CDR3 extends over 13 amino acids. CDR3 region: CASKRQGNYGYTF. For the CDR3, the DNA is TGTGCCAGCAAAAGACAGGGAAACTATGGCTACACCTTC.

This clone was observed a handful of times. The gene calls are TRBV9 and TRBJ2-3; 11 nucleotides align to TRBD2. V lost 2 bases and J lost 4; bases outside the gene matches: 0. Germline lookup yields CDR1 SGDLS and CDR2 YYNGEE. This CDR3 has 14 residues. The DNA of the CDR3 is TGTGCCAGCAGCGTGGGACTAGCGGCAGATACGCAGTATTTT. Translating it yields CASSVGLAADTQYF.

The chain links TRBV5-4 to TRBJ2-4; 13 positions match TRBD2. Germline CDR1 reads SGHNT; CDR2 reads YYREEE (reference sequence). Losses at the gene ends were 1 base for V and 8 bases for J; bases not matched to a gene: 6. The CDR3 sequence is 16 residues long. The DNA for the CDR3 is TGTGCCAGCAGCTTGCCAACTAGCGGGGGGGTGGACATTCAGTACTTC. This gives the protein CASSLPTSGGVDIQYF.

The chain has TRBV6-5 and TRBJ1-2, with D maybe TRBD1 (6 bases). The CDR3 loop spans 13 amino acids. CDR1 MNHEY and CDR2 SVGAGI come from the germline V gene. Trimming cost V 6 bases and J 4 bases, with 12 bases left between them. CDR3 sequence: CASRQGPGYGYTF. CDR3 bases: TGTGCCAGCAGGCAGGGGCCAGGCTATGGCTACACCTTC.